This passage covers 5 T cell receptor beta chains from one sample sequenced in a study of CD8+ T cells in alopecia areata. Investigators isolated RNA and reverse transcribed it into cDNA to act as the sequencing template. The repertoire was sequenced with immunoSEQ multiplex PCR; TCRdb's copy has only in-frame clones and lacks some. This table has more than 95,000 clones, roughly 41% appearing once. Sequenced input: CD4+ T cells sorted from blood. Receptor source: a human donor with alopecia areata.

The V call is TRBV30, the J call TRBJ2-5, with 10 bases aligning to TRBD1. The J segment lost 2 bases and the V segment lost 1 base, leaving 4 bases of the junction unmatched. Looked up from germline, CDR1 is GTSNPN and CDR2 is SVGIG (reference sequence). The CDR3 totals 15 residues. The chain's CDR3 is CAWSADRGRQETQYF. The DNA of the CDR3 is TGTGCCTGGAGTGCTGACAGGGGGCGGCAAGAGACCCAGTACTTC.

This clone was found a few times. The chain is built from TRBV14 and TRBJ2-5; 7 nucleotides line up with TRBD1. From germline, CDR1 is SGHDN and CDR2 FVKESK. The CDR3 contains 14 residues. Germline trimming cut 6 bases from V and 5 bases from J; bases unmatched to any gene: 9. The CDR3 reads CASSLNRGRETQYF. The DNA of the CDR3 is TGTGCCAGCAGTTTGAACAGGGGTCGGGAGACCCAGTACTTC. Supplemented by reference TRBV14 and TRBJ2-5, the full variable domain reads EAGVTQFPSHSVIEKGQTVTLRCDPISGHDNLYWYRRVMGKEIKFLLHFVKESKQDESGMPNNRFLAERTGGTYSTLKVQPAELEDSGVYFCASSLNRGRETQYFGPGTRLLVL.

The chain uses TRBV4-1 and TRBJ2-5; tentatively, D is TRBD1 (5 bases). The V gene lost 4 bases and the J gene lost 6 bases, with 15 bases spanning the gap. Germline CDR1 MGHRA, CDR2 YSYEKL. The CDR3 spans 14 residues. The chain's CDR3 is CASSRDRGQQTQYF. CDR3 nucleotide sequence: TGCGCCAGCAGCCGAGACAGAGGTCAGCAGACCCAGTACTTC.

This chain links TRBV6-5 with TRBJ2-5, with TRBD2 as a possible D gene (6 bases). V was shortened by 6 bases and J by 1 base, with 12 bases between the two germline ends. CDR1 and CDR2 from the germline V gene are MNHEY and SVGAGI. The CDR3 has 14 residues. Here the CDR3 reads CASSRRDSQETQYF. DNA of the CDR3: TGTGCCAGCAGCCGCCGGGACTCCCAAGAGACCCAGTACTTC.

The V gene is TRBV29-1, the J gene TRBJ1-1, with D maybe TRBD1 (6 bases). The CDR3 contains 14 residues. CDR1 is SQVTM and CDR2 is ANQGSEA in the germline V gene. V was clipped by 4 bases and J by 5 bases, with 17 bases between them. For the CDR3, the DNA is TGCAGCGTTGCCCATACGGAAGGGGGAACTGAAGCTTTCTTT. It specifies CSVAHTEGGTEAFF.